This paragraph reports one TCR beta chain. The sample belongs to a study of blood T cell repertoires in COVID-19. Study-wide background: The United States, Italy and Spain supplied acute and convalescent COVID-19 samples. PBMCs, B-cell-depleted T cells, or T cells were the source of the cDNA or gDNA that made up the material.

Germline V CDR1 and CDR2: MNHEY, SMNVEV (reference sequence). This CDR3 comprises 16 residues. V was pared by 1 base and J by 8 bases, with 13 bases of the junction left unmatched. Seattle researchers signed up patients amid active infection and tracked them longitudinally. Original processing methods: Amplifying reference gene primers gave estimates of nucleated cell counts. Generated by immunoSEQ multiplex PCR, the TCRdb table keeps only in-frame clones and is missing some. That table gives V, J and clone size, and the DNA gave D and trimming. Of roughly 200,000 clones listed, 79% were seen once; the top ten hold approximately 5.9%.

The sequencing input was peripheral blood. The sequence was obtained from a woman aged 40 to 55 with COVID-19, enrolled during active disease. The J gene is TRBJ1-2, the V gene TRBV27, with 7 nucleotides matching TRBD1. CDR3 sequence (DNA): TGTGCCAGCAGTTTATACGGGACAGAGGGGCCCCTGGGCTACACCTTC. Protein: CASSLYGTEGPLGYTF.